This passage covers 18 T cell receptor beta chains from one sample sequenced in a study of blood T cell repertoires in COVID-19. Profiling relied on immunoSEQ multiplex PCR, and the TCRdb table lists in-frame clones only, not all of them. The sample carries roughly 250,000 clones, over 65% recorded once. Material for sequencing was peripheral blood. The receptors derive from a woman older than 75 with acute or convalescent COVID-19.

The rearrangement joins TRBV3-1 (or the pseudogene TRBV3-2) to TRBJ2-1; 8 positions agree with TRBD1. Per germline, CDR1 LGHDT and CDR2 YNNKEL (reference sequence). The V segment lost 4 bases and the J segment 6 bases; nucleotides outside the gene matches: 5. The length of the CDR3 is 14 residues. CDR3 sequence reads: CASSLGTGPNEQFF. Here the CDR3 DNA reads TGTGCCAGCAGCCTCGGGACAGGCCCCAATGAGCAGTTCTTC.

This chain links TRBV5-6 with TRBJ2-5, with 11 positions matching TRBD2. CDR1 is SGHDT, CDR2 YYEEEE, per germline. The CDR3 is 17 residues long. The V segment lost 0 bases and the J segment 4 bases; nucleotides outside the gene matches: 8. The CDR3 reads CASSLVSGGAGGETQYF. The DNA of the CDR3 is TGTGCCAGCAGCTTGGTTAGCGGGGGGGCCGGAGGAGAGACCCAGTACTTC.

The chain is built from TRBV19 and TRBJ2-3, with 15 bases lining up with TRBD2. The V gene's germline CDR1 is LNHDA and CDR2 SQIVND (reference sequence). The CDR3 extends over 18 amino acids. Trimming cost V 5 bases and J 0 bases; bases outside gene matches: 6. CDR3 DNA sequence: TGTGCCAGTAGTCTGACGGGACTAGCGGGGGGAAGCACAGATACGCAGTATTTT. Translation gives CASSLTGLAGGSTDTQYF.

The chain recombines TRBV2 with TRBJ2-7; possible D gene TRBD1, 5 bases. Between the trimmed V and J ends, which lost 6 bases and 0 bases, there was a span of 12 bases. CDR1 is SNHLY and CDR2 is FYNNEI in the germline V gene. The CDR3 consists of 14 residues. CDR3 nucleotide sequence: TGTGCCAGCAGCCCAGGGTTTCCCTCCTACGAGCAGTACTTC. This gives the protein CASSPGFPSYEQYF.

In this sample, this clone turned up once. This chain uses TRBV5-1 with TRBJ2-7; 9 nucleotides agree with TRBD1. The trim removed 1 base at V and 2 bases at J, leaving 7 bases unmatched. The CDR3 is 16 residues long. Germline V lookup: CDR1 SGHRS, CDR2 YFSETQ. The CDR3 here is CASSLRPGQGTYEQYF. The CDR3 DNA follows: TGCGCCAGCAGCTTGCGCCCGGGACAGGGCACCTACGAGCAGTACTTC.

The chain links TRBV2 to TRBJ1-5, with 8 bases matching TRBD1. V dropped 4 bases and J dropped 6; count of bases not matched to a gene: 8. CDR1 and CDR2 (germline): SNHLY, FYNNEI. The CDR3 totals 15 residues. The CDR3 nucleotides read TGTGCCAGCAGTGGGACAGGGAATTTCGGTCAGCCCCAGCATTTT. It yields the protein CASSGTGNFGQPQHF.

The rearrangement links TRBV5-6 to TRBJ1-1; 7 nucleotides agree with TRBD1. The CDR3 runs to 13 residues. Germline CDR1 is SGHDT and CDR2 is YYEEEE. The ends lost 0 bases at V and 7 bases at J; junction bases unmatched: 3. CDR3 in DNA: TGTGCCAGCAGCTTGGTTCAGGGGGATGAAGCTTTCTTT. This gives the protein CASSLVQGDEAFF.

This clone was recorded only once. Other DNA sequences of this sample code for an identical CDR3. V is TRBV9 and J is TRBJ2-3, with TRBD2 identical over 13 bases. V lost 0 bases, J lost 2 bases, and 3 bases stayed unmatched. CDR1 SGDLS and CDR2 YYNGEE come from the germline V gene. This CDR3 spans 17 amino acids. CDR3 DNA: TGTGCCAGCAGCGTAGGACTAGCGGGGGGAAACACAGATACGCAGTATTTT. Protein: CASSVGLAGGNTDTQYF. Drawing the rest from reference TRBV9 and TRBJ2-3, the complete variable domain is DSGVTQTPKHLITATGQRVTLRCSPRSGDLSVYWYQQSLDQGLQFLIQYYNGEERAKGNILERFSAQQFPDLHSELNLSSLELGDSALYFCASSVGLAGGNTDTQYFGPGTRLTVL.

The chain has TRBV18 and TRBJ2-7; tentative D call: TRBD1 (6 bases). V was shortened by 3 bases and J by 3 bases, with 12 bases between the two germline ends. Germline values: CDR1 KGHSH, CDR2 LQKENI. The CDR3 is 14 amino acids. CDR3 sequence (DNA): TGTGCCAGCTCACCCCTAAGGACAGACTACGAGCAGTACTTC. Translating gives CASSPLRTDYEQYF. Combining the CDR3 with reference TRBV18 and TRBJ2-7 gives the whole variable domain NAGVMQNPRHLVRRRGQEARLRCSPMKGHSHVYWYRQLPEEGLKFMVYLQKENIIDESGMPKERFSAEFPKEGPSILRIQQVVRGDSAAYFCASSPLRTDYEQYFGPGTRLTVT.

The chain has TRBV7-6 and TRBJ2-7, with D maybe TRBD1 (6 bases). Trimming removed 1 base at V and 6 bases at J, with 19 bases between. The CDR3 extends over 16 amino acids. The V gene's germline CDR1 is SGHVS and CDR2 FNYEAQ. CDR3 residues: CASSLGTQQGGGEQYF. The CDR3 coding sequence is TGTGCCAGCAGCTTAGGAACTCAACAGGGTGGTGGCGAGCAGTACTTC.

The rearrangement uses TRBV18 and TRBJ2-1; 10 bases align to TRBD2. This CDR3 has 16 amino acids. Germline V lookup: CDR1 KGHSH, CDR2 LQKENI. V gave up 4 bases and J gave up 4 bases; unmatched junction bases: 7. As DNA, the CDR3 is TGTGCCAGCTCACTCCCGACTAGCGGGCCATACAATGAGCAGTTCTTC. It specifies CASSLPTSGPYNEQFF.

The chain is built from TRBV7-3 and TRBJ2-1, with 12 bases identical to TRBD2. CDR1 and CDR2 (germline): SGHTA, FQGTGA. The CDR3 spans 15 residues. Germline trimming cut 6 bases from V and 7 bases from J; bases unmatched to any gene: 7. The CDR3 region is CASSLLAGGRNEQFF. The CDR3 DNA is TGTGCCAGCAGTTTACTAGCGGGGGGCCGTAATGAGCAGTTCTTC.

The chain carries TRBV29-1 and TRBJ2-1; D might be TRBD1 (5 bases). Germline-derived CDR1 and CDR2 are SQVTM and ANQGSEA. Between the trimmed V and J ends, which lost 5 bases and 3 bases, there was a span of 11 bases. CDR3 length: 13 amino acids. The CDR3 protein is CSVRTKLYNEQFF. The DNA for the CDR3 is TGCAGCGTTAGGACAAAACTCTACAATGAGCAGTTCTTC.

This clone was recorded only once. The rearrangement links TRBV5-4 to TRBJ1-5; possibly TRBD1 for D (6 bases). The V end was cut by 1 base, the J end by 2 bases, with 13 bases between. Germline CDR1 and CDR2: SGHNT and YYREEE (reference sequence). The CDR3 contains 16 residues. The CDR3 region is CASSLSGGGGNQPQHF. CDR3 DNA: TGTGCCAGCAGCTTGTCGGGGGGCGGGGGCAATCAGCCCCAGCATTTT.

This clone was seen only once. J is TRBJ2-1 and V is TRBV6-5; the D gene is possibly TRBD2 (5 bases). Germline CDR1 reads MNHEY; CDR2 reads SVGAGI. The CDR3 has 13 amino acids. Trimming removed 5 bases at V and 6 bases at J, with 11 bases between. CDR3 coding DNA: TGTGCCAGCAGTCAACTAGGGCTCAATGAGCAGTTCTTC. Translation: CASSQLGLNEQFF.

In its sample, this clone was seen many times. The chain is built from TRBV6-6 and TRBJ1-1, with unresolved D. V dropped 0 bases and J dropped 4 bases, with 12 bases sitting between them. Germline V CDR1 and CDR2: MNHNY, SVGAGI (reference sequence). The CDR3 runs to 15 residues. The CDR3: CASSYSNPPGTEAFF. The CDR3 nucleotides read TGTGCCAGCAGTTACTCTAACCCTCCGGGCACTGAAGCTTTCTTT.

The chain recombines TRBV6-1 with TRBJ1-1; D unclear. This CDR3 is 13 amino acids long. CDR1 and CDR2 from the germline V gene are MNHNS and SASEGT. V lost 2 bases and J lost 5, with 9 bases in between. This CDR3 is CASSELRSTEAFF. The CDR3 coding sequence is TGTGCCAGCAGTGAATTGAGAAGTACTGAAGCTTTCTTT.

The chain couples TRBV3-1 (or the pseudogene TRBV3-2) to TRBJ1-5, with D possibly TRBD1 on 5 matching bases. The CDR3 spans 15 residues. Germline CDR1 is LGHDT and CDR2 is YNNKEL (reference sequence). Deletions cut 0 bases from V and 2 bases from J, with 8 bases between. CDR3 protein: CASSQDARGNQPQHF. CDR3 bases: TGTGCCAGCAGCCAAGATGCCAGGGGCAATCAGCCCCAGCATTTT.